This section outlines one T cell receptor beta chain sequence together with its context. Its antigen remains unidentified. The data were obtained in a study of lymphopenia after photon versus proton radiotherapy. Study-level points and caveats: A bigger post-nadir fall in TCR diversity correlated inversely with survival time in deceased patients. Only patients who died were analyzed for survival; proton advantage is unproven. After the lymphocyte nadir, photon-treated repertoires showed oligoclonal expansion, especially of CD8+ Temra cells. Relative stability marked proton patients; photon patients lost diversity and naive cells.

Per the germline V gene, CDR1 is SGHTA and CDR2 is FQGTGA. Trimming cost V 5 bases and J 5 bases, with 6 bases left between them. The length of the CDR3 is 12 residues. Some clones are missing from TCRdb's copy, which holds only in-frame ones; the method was immunoSEQ multiplex PCR. The table lists 20,000 to 25,000 clones, roughly 91% of them singletons, with 11% in the top ten. The chain links TRBV7-3 to TRBJ2-2; D not resolved. The source material was peripheral blood, sampled from a patient treated with proton-based radiotherapy. The origin of this receptor is a man older than 75 with esophageal cancer. CDR3 in amino acids: CASSPQTGELFF. CDR3 DNA: TGTGCCAGCAGCCCCCAGACCGGGGAGCTGTTTTTT.